This T cell receptor beta chain was sequenced for a study of blood T cell repertoires in COVID-19. At the level of the study: Some COVID-19 samples were acute and others convalescent; all came from the United States, Italy and Spain. Sources were T cells, B-cell-depleted T cells, or PBMCs; the material itself was cDNA or gDNA.

Libraries were prepared by immunoSEQ multiplex PCR; TCRdb keeps only in-frame clonotypes and omits some of them. Among about 120,000 clones listed, 85% were seen once. The CDR3 spans 12 residues. Trimming removed 1 base at V and 8 bases at J, with 6 bases between. The chain is built from TRBV12-3 or TRBV12-4 and TRBJ1-5; D ambiguous. Sequencing input: peripheral blood. This clonotype was obtained from a man aged 55 to 70 with acute or convalescent COVID-19. The CDR3 DNA is TGTGCCAGCAGTTTAGGCGAAGAGCCCCAGCATTTT. Its translation is CASSLGEEPQHF.